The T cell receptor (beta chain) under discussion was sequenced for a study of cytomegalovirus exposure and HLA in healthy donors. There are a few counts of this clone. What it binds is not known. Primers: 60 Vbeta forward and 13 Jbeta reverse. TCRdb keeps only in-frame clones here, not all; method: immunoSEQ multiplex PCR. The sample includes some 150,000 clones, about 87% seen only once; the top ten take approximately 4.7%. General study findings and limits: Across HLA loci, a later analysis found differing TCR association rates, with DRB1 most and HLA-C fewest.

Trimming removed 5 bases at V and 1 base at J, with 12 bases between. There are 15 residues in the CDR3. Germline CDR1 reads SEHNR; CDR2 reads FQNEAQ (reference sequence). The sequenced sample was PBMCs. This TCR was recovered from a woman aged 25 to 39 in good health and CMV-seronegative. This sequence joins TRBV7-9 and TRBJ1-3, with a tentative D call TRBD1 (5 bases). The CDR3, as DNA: TGTGCCAGCAGCCGCCAGGGTGCGTCTGGAAACACCATATATTTT. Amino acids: CASSRQGASGNTIYF.